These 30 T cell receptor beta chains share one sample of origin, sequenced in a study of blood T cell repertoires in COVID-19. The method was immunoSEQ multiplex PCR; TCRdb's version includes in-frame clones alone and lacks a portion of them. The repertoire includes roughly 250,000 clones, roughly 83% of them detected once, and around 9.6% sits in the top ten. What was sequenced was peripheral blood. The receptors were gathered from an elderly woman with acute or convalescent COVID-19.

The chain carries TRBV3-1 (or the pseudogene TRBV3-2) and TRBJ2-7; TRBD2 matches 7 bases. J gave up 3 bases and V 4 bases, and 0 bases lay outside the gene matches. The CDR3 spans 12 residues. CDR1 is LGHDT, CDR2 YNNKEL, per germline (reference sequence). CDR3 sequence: CASSRTSYEQYF. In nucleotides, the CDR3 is TGTGCCAGCAGCCGGACTAGCTACGAGCAGTACTTC.

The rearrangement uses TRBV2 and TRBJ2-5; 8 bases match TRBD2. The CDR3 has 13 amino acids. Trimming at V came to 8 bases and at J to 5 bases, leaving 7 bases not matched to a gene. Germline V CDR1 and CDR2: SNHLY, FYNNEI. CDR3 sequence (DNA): TGTGCCAGCTTGGCGGGGGGCCTGGAGACCCAGTACTTC. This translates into CASLAGGLETQYF. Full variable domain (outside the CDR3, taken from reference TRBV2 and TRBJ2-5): EPEVTQTPSHQVTQMGQEVILRCVPISNHLYFYWYRQILGQKVEFLVSFYNNEISEKSEIFDDQFSVERPDGSNFTLKIRSTKLEDSAMYFCASLAGGLETQYFGPGTRLLVL.

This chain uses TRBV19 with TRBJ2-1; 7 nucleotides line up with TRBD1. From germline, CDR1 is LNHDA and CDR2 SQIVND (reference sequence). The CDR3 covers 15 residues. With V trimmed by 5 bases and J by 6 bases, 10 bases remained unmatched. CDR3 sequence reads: CASSDRDRGLNEQFF. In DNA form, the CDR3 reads TGTGCCAGTAGTGACCGGGACAGAGGACTCAATGAGCAGTTCTTC.

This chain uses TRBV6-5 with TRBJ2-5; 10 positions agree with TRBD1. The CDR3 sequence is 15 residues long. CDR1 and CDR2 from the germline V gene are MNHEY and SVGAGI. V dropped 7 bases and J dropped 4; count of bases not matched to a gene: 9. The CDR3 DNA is TGTGCCAGCATTCGGACAGGGGGATTCGGAGAGACCCAGTACTTC. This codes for CASIRTGGFGETQYF.

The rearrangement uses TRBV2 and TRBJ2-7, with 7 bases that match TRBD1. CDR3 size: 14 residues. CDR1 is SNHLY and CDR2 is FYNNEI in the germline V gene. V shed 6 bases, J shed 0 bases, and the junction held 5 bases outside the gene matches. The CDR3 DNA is TGTGCCAGCAGCATGACAGGGTTCTCCTACGAGCAGTACTTC. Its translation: CASSMTGFSYEQYF.

This CDR3 reads CASRQGNQPQHF. In DNA, the CDR3 is TGTGCCAGCAGGCAGGGCAATCAGCCCCAGCATTTT. The chain carries TRBV12-3 or TRBV12-4 and TRBJ1-5; D remains ambiguous. This CDR3 has 12 residues. The ends were cut back, 6 bases at V and 2 bases at J, with 5 bases in the middle.

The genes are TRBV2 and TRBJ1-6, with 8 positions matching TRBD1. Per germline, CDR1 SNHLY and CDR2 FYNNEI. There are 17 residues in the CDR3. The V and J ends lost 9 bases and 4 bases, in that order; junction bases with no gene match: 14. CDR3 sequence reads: CASRTGSQPFYNSPLHF. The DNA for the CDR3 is TGTGCCAGTCGGACAGGGAGCCAGCCCTTTTATAATTCACCCCTCCACTTT.

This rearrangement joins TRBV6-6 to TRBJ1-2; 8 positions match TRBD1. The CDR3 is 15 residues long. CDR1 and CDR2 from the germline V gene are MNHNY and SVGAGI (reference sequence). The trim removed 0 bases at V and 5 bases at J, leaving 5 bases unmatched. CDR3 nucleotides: TGTGCCAGCAGTTACTCGGAACAGGGGGAATATGGCTACACCTTC. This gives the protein CASSYSEQGEYGYTF.

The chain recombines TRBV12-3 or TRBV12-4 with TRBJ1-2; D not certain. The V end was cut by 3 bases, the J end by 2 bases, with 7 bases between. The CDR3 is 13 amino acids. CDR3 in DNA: TGTGCCAGCAGTTTTCCTCGGAACTATGGCTACACCTTC. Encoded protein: CASSFPRNYGYTF.

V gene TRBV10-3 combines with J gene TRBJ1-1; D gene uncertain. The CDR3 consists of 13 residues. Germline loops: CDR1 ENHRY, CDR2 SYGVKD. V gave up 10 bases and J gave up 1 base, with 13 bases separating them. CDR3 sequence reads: CATNRGQNTEAFF. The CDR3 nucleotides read TGTGCCACGAACAGAGGGCAGAACACTGAAGCTTTCTTT.

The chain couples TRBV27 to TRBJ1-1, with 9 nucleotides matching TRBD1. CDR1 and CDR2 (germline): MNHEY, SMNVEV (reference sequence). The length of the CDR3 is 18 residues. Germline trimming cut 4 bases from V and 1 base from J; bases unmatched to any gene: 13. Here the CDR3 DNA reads TGTGCCAGCAGTTCACCGTCCCGGGACAGGGCCGAGAACACTGAAGCTTTCTTT. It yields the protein CASSSPSRDRAENTEAFF.

CDR3 amino acids: CASSPGTGRAVAYGYTF. CDR3 DNA sequence: TGTGCCAGCAGCCCCGGGACAGGGCGAGCTGTGGCGTATGGCTACACCTTC. V usage is TRBV5-4 and J usage is TRBJ1-2; 9 positions agree with TRBD1. The germline CDR1 and CDR2 sequences are SGHNT and YYREEE (reference sequence). The J segment lost 5 bases and the V segment lost 4 bases, leaving 15 bases of the junction unmatched. This CDR3 is built from 17 residues.

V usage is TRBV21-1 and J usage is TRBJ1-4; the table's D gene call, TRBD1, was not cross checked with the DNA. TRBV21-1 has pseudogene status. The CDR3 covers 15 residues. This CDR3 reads CASSNRDRGNEKLFF. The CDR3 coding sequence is TGTGCCAGCAGCAACCGGGACAGGGGTAATGAAAAACTGTTTTTT.

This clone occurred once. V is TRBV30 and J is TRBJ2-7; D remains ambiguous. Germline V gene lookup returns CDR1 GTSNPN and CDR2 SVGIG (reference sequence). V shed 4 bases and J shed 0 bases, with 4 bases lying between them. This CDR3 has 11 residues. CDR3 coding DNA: TGTGCCTGGACATCCTCCTACGAGCAGTACTTC. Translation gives CAWTSSYEQYF.

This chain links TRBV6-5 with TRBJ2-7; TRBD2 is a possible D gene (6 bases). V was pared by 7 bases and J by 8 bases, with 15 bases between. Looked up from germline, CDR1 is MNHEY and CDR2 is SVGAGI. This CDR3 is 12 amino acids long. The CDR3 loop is CASTPPGGQQYF. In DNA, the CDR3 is TGTGCCAGCACCCCACCTGGAGGGCAGCAGTACTTC.

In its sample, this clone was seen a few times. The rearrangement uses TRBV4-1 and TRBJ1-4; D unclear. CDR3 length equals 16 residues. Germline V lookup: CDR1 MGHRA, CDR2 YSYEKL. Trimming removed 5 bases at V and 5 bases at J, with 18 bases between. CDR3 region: CASSFFALEINEKLFF. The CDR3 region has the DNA TGCGCCAGCAGCTTTTTTGCACTCGAAATAAATGAAAAACTGTTTTTT.

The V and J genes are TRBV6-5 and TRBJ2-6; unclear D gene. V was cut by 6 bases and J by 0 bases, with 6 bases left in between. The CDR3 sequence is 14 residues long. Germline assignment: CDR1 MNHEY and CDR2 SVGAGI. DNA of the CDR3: TGTGCCAGCAGGTATCCCTCTGGGGCCAACGTCCTGACTTTC. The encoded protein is CASRYPSGANVLTF.

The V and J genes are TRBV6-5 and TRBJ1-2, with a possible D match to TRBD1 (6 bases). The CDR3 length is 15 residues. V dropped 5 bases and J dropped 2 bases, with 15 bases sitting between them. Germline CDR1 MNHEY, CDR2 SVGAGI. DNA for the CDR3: TGTGCCAGCAGTCGTAACAGGGACCCAAACTATGGCTACACCTTC. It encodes CASSRNRDPNYGYTF.

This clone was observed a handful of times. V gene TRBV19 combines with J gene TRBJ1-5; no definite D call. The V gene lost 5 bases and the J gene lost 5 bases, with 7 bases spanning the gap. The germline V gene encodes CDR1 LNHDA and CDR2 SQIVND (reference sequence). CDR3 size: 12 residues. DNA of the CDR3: TGTGCCAGTAGTGAGGTCGATCAGCCCCAGCATTTT. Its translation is CASSEVDQPQHF.

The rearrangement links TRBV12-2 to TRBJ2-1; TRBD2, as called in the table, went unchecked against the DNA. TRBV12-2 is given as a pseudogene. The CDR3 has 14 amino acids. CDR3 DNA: TGTGCAAGTCGCTCGCCGGGACTAGCGGATGAGCAGTTCTTC. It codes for CASRSPGLADEQFF.

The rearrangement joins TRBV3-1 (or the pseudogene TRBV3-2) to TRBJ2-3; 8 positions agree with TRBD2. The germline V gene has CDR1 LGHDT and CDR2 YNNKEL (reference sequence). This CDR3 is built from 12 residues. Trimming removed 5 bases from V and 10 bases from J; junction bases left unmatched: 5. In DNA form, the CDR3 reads TGTGCCAGCAGCACTAGCGGAGGGGCGCAGTATTTT. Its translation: CASSTSGGAQYF.

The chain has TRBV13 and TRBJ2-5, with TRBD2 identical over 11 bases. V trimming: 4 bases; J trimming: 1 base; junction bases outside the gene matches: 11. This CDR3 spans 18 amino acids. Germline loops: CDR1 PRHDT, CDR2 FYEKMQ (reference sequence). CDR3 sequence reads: CASSSRPGTSGAQETQYF. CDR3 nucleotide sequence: TGTGCCAGCAGCTCACGACCGGGGACTAGCGGAGCCCAAGAGACCCAGTACTTC. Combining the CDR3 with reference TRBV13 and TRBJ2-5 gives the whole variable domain AAGVIQSPRHLIKEKRETATLKCYPIPRHDTVYWYQQGPGQDPQFLISFYEKMQSDKGSIPDRFSAQQFSDYHSELNMSSLELGDSALYFCASSSRPGTSGAQETQYFGPGTRLLVL.

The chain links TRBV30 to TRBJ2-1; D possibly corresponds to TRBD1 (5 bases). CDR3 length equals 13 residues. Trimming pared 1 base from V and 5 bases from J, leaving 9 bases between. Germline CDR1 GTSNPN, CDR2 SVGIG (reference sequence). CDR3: CAWSARAHNEQFF. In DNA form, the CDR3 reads TGTGCCTGGAGTGCCAGGGCCCACAATGAGCAGTTCTTC.

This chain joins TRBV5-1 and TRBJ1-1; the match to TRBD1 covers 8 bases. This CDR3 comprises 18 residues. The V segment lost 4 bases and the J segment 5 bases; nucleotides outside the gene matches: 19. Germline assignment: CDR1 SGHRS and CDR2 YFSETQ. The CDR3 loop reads CASSPGQGSIGWSTEAFF. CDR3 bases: TGCGCCAGCAGCCCTGGACAGGGAAGTATCGGGTGGTCAACTGAAGCTTTCTTT.

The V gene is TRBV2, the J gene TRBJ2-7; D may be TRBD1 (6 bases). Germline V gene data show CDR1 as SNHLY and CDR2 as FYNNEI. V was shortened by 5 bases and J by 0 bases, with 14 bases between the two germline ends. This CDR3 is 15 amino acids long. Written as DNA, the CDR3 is TGTGCCAGCAGTCCCGACAGGTTTAGCTCCTACGAGCAGTACTTC. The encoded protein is CASSPDRFSSYEQYF.

The CDR3 here is CASSFGQGSEDTQYF. CDR3 coding DNA: TGTGCCAGCAGCTTTGGACAGGGCTCAGAAGATACGCAGTATTTT. The chain is built from TRBV7-8 and TRBJ2-3, with TRBD1 matching over 8 bases. Germline V lookup: CDR1 SGHVS, CDR2 FQNEAQ. The CDR3 totals 15 residues. Trimming at V came to 3 bases and at J to 5 bases, leaving 7 bases not matched to a gene.

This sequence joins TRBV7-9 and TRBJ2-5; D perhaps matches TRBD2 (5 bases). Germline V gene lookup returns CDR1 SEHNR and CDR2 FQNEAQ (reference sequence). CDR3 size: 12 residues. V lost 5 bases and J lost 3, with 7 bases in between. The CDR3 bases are TGTGCCAGCAGCCACGGGGAAGAGACCCAGTACTTC. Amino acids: CASSHGEETQYF.

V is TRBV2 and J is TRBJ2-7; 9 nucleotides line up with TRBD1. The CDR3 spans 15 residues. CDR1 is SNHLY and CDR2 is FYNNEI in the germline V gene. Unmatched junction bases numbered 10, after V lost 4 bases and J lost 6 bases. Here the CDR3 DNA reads TGTGCCAGCAGTGTCTCTCGGGACAGGGTCCGCGAGCAGTACTTC. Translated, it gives CASSVSRDRVREQYF.

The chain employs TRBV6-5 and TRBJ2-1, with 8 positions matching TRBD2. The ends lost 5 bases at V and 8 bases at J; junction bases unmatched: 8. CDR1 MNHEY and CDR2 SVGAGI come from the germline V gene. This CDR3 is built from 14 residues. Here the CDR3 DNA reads TGTGCCAGCAGTCCCACCGGGACTAGTCATGAGCAGTTCTTC. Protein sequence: CASSPTGTSHEQFF.

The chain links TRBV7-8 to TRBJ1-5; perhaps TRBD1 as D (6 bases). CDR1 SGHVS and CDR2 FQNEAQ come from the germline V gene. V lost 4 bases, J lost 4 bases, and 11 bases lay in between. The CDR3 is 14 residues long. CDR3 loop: CASSSTTGNQPQHF. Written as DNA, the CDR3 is TGTGCCAGCAGCTCTACAACAGGGAATCAGCCCCAGCATTTT.